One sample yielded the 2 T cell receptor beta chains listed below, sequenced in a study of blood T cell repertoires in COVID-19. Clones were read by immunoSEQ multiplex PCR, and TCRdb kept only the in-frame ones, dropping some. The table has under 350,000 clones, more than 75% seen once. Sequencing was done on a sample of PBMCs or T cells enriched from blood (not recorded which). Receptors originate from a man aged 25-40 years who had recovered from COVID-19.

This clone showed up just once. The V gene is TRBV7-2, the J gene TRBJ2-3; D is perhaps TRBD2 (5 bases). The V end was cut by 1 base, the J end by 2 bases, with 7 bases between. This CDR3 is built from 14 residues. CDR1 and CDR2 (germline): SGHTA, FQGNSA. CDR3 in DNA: TGTGCCAGCAGCTTAGGCGGGCTCACAGATACGCAGTATTTT. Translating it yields CASSLGGLTDTQYF.

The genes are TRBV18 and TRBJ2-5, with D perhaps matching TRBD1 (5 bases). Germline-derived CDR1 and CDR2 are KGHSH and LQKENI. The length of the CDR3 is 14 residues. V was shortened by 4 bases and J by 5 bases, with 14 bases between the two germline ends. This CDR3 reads CASSLAGMTETQYF. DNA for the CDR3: TGTGCCAGCTCACTAGCAGGGATGACCGAGACCCAGTACTTC. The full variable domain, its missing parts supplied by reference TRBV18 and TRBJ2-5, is NAGVMQNPRHLVRRRGQEARLRCSPMKGHSHVYWYRQLPEEGLKFMVYLQKENIIDESGMPKERFSAEFPKEGPSILRIQQVVRGDSAAYFCASSLAGMTETQYFGPGTRLLVL.